This TCR beta chain is drawn from a study of blood T cell repertoires in COVID-19. As for the study in general: COVID-19 samples, acute and convalescent, were from the United States, Italy and Spain.

There are 13 residues in the CDR3. The germline gives CDR1 MDHEN, CDR2 SYDVKM. V gave up 5 bases and J gave up 10 bases, with 15 bases separating them. In the study's own analysis: Reference gene primer amplification gave estimated nucleated cell counts. Assay: immunoSEQ multiplex PCR; the TCRdb copy retains only in-frame clones and omits some. The V and J calls and the clone size are those of that table, but D and trimming were determined from the DNA. The table has around 400,000 clones, more than 70% seen once. Individuals drawn from 24 US areas were about 18 to 95 years old. Cohorts were determined from participant-reported clinical history.

This sequence joins TRBV28 and TRBJ2-1; D may be TRBD1 (6 bases). The sample consisted of PBMCs or T cells enriched from blood (not recorded which). The source of this sequence is a woman aged 18-29 years who had been exposed to COVID-19. CDR3 region: CASSPRQVWEQFF. DNA for the CDR3: TGTGCCAGCAGTCCCCGACAGGTTTGGGAGCAGTTCTTC.